The 23 T cell receptor beta chains in this list originate from one sample, sequenced in a study of cytomegalovirus exposure and HLA in healthy donors. Primers for the PCR totalled 60 Vbeta and 13 Jbeta. Method: immunoSEQ multiplex PCR; TCRdb's copy keeps in-frame clones and lacks some. This sample yields roughly 200,000 clones, of which around 80% are seen a single time; about 3% belongs to the top ten. Sequenced material: PBMCs. The receptors stem from a man aged 25 to 40 in good health and CMV-seronegative.

V and J are TRBV5-1 and TRBJ2-1; TRBD2 matches 16 bases. The V segment lost 4 bases and the J segment 7 bases; nucleotides outside the gene matches: 5. The CDR3 consists of 16 residues. Germline V CDR1 and CDR2: SGHRS, YFSETQ. The CDR3 here is CASSRGTSGGDNEQFF. CDR3 DNA: TGCGCCAGCAGCAGAGGGACTAGCGGGGGGGATAATGAGCAGTTCTTC.

The CDR3 nucleotides are TGTGCCAGCAGCTCAGGTTTTCCCCCTCTCCACTTT. This translates into CASSSGFPPLHF. The gene calls are TRBV6-6 and TRBJ1-6; the D is unclear. Germline CDR1 is MNHNY and CDR2 is SVGAGI (reference sequence). Between the trimmed V and J ends, which lost 6 bases and 16 bases, there was a span of 16 bases. The CDR3 extends over 12 amino acids.

The table lists this clone with a few counts. The V call is TRBV27, the J call TRBJ1-6; a weak D match, TRBD1 (6 bases). The V gene lost 5 bases and the J gene lost 0 bases, with 23 bases spanning the gap. CDR3 length equals 20 residues. Germline CDR1 and CDR2: MNHEY and SMNVEV (reference sequence). Here the CDR3 DNA reads TGTGCCAGCAGTCCTTATCGTAGGGGAATCAGGGGCTCCTATAATTCACCCCTCCACTTT. Amino acids: CASSPYRRGIRGSYNSPLHF.

This clone is a singleton in its sample. The chain employs TRBV19 and TRBJ2-5; perhaps TRBD1 as D (5 bases). The CDR3 has 13 amino acids. CDR1 is LNHDA and CDR2 is SQIVND in the germline V gene (reference sequence). The V end lost 6 bases, the J end lost 5 bases, and 13 bases lay between the germline ends. CDR3 residues: CASRSRAMETQYF. For the CDR3, the DNA is TGTGCCAGTAGGAGCAGGGCCATGGAGACCCAGTACTTC.

With respect to this clone: One end of the junction is discordant with germline, which a read error may explain. The CDR3 sequence is CASSKTGGRVAMGASVLTF. The CDR3 coding sequence is TGTGCCAGCAGCAAGACAGGGGGAAGGGTGGCTATGGGGGCCAGCGTCCTGACTTTC. The chain uses TRBV5-8 and TRBJ2-6, with 9 bases that match TRBD1. Germline V gene sequence: CDR1 SGHTS, CDR2 YDEGEE. The CDR3 has 19 residues.

This clone was detected only once. The gene calls are TRBV5-1 and TRBJ2-2; 10 bases are a match to TRBD1. Germline loops: CDR1 SGHRS, CDR2 YFSETQ. V was pared by 5 bases and J by 2 bases, with 3 bases of the junction left unmatched. The CDR3 totals 15 residues. CDR3 residues: CASSGTGVNTGELFF. The CDR3 nucleotides are TGCGCCAGCAGTGGGACAGGGGTTAACACCGGGGAGCTGTTTTTT.

V is TRBV5-6 and J is TRBJ1-4, with TRBD1 matching over 9 bases. CDR1 and CDR2 from the germline V gene are SGHDT and YYEEEE. V trimming: 5 bases; J trimming: 7 bases; junction bases outside the gene matches: 6. The length of the CDR3 is 14 residues. CDR3 residues: CASRSGTGIEKLFF. DNA of the CDR3: TGTGCCAGCAGGTCCGGGACAGGGATTGAAAAACTGTTTTTT. Full variable domain (rest looked up from reference TRBV5-6 and TRBJ1-4): DAGVTQSPTHLIKTRGQQVTLRCSPKSGHDTVSWYQQALGQGPQFIFQYYEEEERQRGNFPDRFSGHQFPNYSSELNVNALLLGDSALYLCASRSGTGIEKLFFGSGTQLSVL.

The gene calls are TRBV4-3 and TRBJ2-4; 8 nucleotides line up with TRBD2. From germline, CDR1 is LGHNA and CDR2 YSLEER. The CDR3 totals 16 residues. V gave up 4 bases and J gave up 8 bases; unmatched junction bases: 13. The DNA for the CDR3 is TGCGCCAGCAGCCCGGGGGGGGCGGTCCTTGAAGACATTCAGTACTTC. Translating it yields CASSPGGAVLEDIQYF.

J is TRBJ1-1 and V is TRBV5-5; TRBD1 might be the D (6 bases). The CDR3 length is 15 residues. Germline V gene sequence: CDR1 SGHKS, CDR2 YYEKEE (reference sequence). Trimming removed 4 bases from V and 3 bases from J, with 16 bases in between. The CDR3 protein is CASSQQGLRDTEAFF. CDR3 coding DNA: TGTGCCAGCAGCCAACAGGGTTTGAGGGACACTGAAGCTTTCTTT.

The chain combines TRBV5-6 with TRBJ1-2; 8 bases match TRBD1. CDR1 SGHDT and CDR2 YYEEEE come from the germline V gene. Trimming at V came to 4 bases and at J to 7 bases, leaving 6 bases not matched to a gene. This CDR3 region has 13 residues. The CDR3 bases are TGTGCCAGCAGCCTGGACAGGGCGGCTGGCTACACCTTC. It is translated as CASSLDRAAGYTF.

The chain has TRBV14 and TRBJ1-6; 8 positions match TRBD1. With V trimmed by 1 base and J by 12 bases, 5 bases remained unmatched. The length of the CDR3 is 14 residues. Per germline, CDR1 SGHDN and CDR2 FVKESK. Here the CDR3 reads CASSQARGLRPLHF. The CDR3 nucleotides are TGTGCCAGCAGCCAAGCCAGGGGGCTTCGACCCCTCCACTTT.

This chain connects TRBV28 to TRBJ2-2, with D perhaps TRBD1 (5 bases). V lost 4 bases and J 2 bases, leaving 11 bases between the germline ends. CDR1 and CDR2 from the germline V gene are MDHEN and SYDVKM. This CDR3 has 15 amino acids. CDR3 amino acids: CASSSRQLNTGELFF. The CDR3 DNA is TGTGCCAGCAGTTCCCGACAGCTAAACACCGGGGAGCTGTTTTTT.

The chain uses TRBV9 and TRBJ2-2; 8 positions match TRBD2. Trimming removed 3 bases from V and 7 bases from J; junction bases left unmatched: 5. Germline V CDR1 and CDR2: SGDLS, YYNGEE. The CDR3 is made up of 14 amino acids. The chain's CDR3 is CASSAGLEVGELFF. The CDR3 DNA sequence: TGTGCCAGCAGCGCGGGACTAGAAGTCGGGGAGCTGTTTTTT.

The CDR3: CASSLPGYNSPLHF. The CDR3, as DNA: TGTGCCAGCAGTCTCCCAGGCTATAATTCACCCCTCCACTTT. The chain joins TRBV5-6 to TRBJ1-6; D unresolved. Trimming took 5 bases from V and 3 from J, leaving 9 bases between them. The germline gives CDR1 SGHDT, CDR2 YYEEEE. The CDR3 has 14 residues.

This chain links TRBV6-1 with TRBJ1-2; 10 nucleotides line up with TRBD1. Germline V gene lookup returns CDR1 MNHNS and CDR2 SASEGT. V lost 4 bases and J lost 6; bases outside the gene matches: 11. This CDR3 contains 16 residues. The CDR3 DNA is TGTGCCAGCAGTGGACAGGGGGCGCAAGGTTCTAATGGCTACACCTTC. This translates into CASSGQGAQGSNGYTF.

The rearrangement links TRBV5-1 to TRBJ2-3, with a possible D match to TRBD1 (6 bases). CDR3 length equals 12 residues. In germline, CDR1 is SGHRS, CDR2 YFSETQ. Trimming took 3 bases from V and 5 from J, leaving 7 bases between them. The DNA of the CDR3 is TGCGCCAGCAGCTCACAGGGAGATACGCAGTATTTT. Its protein product is CASSSQGDTQYF.

This clone was seen just once. The V call is TRBV5-1, the J call TRBJ2-3; 9 bases fit TRBD1. V shed 5 bases, J shed 0 bases, and the junction held 4 bases outside the gene matches. This CDR3 has 15 amino acids. Germline-derived CDR1 and CDR2 are SGHRS and YFSETQ. CDR3 in DNA: TGCGCCAGCAGGATGGACAGGGGCAGCACAGATACGCAGTATTTT. It specifies CASRMDRGSTDTQYF.

The chain is built from TRBV5-1 and TRBJ2-1; 9 nucleotides agree with TRBD2. Germline V gives CDR1 SGHRS, CDR2 YFSETQ. Trimming took 5 bases from V and 7 from J; bases not matched to a gene: 16. CDR3 length equals 17 residues. The CDR3 DNA sequence: TGCGCCAGCAGGTTGACCTCCGGGACTAGCAAGAGAAATGAGCAGTTCTTC. Translating gives CASRLTSGTSKRNEQFF.

Remarks on this clone: The junction differs from germline at one of its ends, possibly a read error. The rearrangement uses TRBV27 and TRBJ2-6, with D perhaps matching TRBD1 (5 bases). Germline V gene data show CDR1 as MNHEY and CDR2 as SMNVEV (reference sequence). The CDR3 spans 15 residues. The CDR3 loop reads CASSFPQAGASVLTF. CDR3 DNA sequence: TGTGCCAGCAGTTTTCCCCAGGCTGGGGCCAGCGTCCTGACTTTC.

CDR3 protein: CASSVGRGFGMNTEAFF. CDR3 in DNA: TGTGCCAGCAGCGTAGGTAGGGGGTTTGGTATGAACACTGAAGCTTTCTTT. The chain is built from TRBV9 and TRBJ1-1; D perhaps matches TRBD1 (6 bases). The V end lost 0 bases, the J end lost 0 bases, and 15 bases lay between the germline ends. CDR1 is SGDLS, CDR2 YYNGEE, per germline. The length of the CDR3 is 17 residues. The full variable domain, with the rest looked up from reference TRBV9 and TRBJ1-1, is DSGVTQTPKHLITATGQRVTLRCSPRSGDLSVYWYQQSLDQGLQFLIQYYNGEERAKGNILERFSAQQFPDLHSELNLSSLELGDSALYFCASSVGRGFGMNTEAFFGQGTRLTVV.

The chain recombines TRBV5-6 with TRBJ1-2, with D hard to call. The CDR3 runs to 11 residues. V shed 0 bases and J shed 8 bases, with 5 bases lying between them. Germline values: CDR1 SGHDT, CDR2 YYEEEE. The CDR3 DNA follows: TGTGCCAGCAGCTTGGCCAGGGGCTACACCTTC. Translated: CASSLARGYTF.

The rearrangement links TRBV4-2 to TRBJ2-7, with D maybe TRBD2 (7 bases). This CDR3 has 18 residues. The V end lost 1 base, the J end lost 4 bases, and 23 bases lay between the germline ends. Germline V lookup: CDR1 LGHNA, CDR2 YNFKEQ. The CDR3 loop reads CASSQAPPGAGAHYEQYF. The CDR3 DNA reads as TGTGCCAGCAGCCAAGCTCCCCCTGGGGCGGGGGCCCATTACGAGCAGTACTTC.

The chain employs TRBV28 and TRBJ2-1; 10 positions agree with TRBD1. Germline loops: CDR1 MDHEN, CDR2 SYDVKM. The CDR3 has 16 residues. The V segment lost 6 bases and the J segment 9 bases; nucleotides outside the gene matches: 14. The CDR3 spells CASRAPGQGLGSEQFF. The DNA of the CDR3 is TGTGCCAGCAGAGCGCCGGGACAGGGGTTGGGTAGTGAGCAGTTCTTC.